The rows below give T cell receptor beta chains drawn from one sample of a study of CD8 T cells in ankylosing spondylitis. TCRdb reprocessed the 5' RACE reads with MiXCR, giving one entry per CDR3 protein. The table includes more than 500,000 distinct CDR3 sequences, under 5.5% detected once. Sequenced input: blood, either unsorted or a sorted T cell fraction (not recorded which). The receptor set was obtained from a male donor with ankylosing spondylitis. Each CDR3 is given without its conserved first and last residue.

J,V,CDR3
TRBJ2-3,TRBV7-3,ASSSDGTDTQY
TRBJ1-6,TRBV20-1,SARARDRGNSPLH
TRBJ1-2,TRBV12-3/TRBV12-4,ASFGQGHGYT
TRBJ1-1,TRBV12-3/TRBV12-4,ASSGTAIMNTEAF
TRBJ1-5,TRBV7-8,ASSHRDSPSNQPQH
TRBJ2-1,TRBV30,ACGGRFKPGQSSREQF
TRBJ1-1,TRBV7-8,ASSSVGRAGEAF
TRBJ2-5,TRBV29-1,SETVQETQY
TRBJ2-6,TRBV29-1,SVVLTRWDGGSGANVLT
TRBJ2-7,TRBV6-2/TRBV6-3,ASSNPTRVISYEQY
TRBJ2-6,TRBV28,ASSSDASGANVLT
TRBJ2-6,TRBV28,ASSPDDFSSGANVLT
TRBJ2-7,TRBV4-1,ASSQVDSLSYEQY
TRBJ2-1,TRBV20-1,SARVAGVSNEQF
TRBJ1-1,TRBV29-1,SVMKSADTEAF
TRBJ2-2,TRBV7-9,ASSPEGELF
TRBJ1-2,TRBV7-2,ASSLSGQGNYGYT
TRBJ2-2,TRBV5-1,ASSVGPAGGELF
TRBJ1-5,TRBV7-2,ASSRIIFNQPQH
TRBJ1-2,TRBV7-9,ASSPTPEGGYGYT
TRBJ2-7,TRBV7-8,ASSLFPGPSYEQY
TRBJ2-7,TRBV15,ATGGTSGRGPYEQY
TRBJ2-5,TRBV5-1,ASSLTGIRETQY
TRBJ2-3,TRBV5-1,ASRERGPGTDTQY
TRBJ1-1,TRBV12-3/TRBV12-4,ASSFEVGQGGEAF
TRBJ2-2,TRBV27,ASSFSGTVGSGELF
TRBJ1-3,TRBV12-3/TRBV12-4,ASSFNPGSTIY
TRBJ2-1,TRBV29-1,SGRLAGVPSEQF
TRBJ1-2,TRBV25-1,ASSEPGEWNGYT
TRBJ2-1,TRBV12-3/TRBV12-4,ASRRGESVEQF
TRBJ2-7,TRBV12-3/TRBV12-4,ASSLLSGTGAYEQY
TRBJ2-5,TRBV6-5,ASSPTGETQY